These 11 T cell receptor beta chains were sequenced from one sample in a study of stem cell transplantation in POMP-related autoinflammatory disease. Produced via immunoSEQ multiplex PCR; TCRdb's table is partial and in-frame only. The sample consists of under 9,500 clones, 88% of them appearing once. The material was CD8+ T cells from PBMCs, obtained after stem cell transplantation. Receptors originate from a human patient with POMP-related autoinflammation and immune dysregulation (PRAID). Certain T cells may be donor cells from the graft.

This rearrangement joins TRBV30 to TRBJ1-1, with D perhaps matching TRBD1 (6 bases). V shed 6 bases and J shed 0 bases, with 14 bases lying between them. Germline values: CDR1 GTSNPN, CDR2 SVGIG (reference sequence). CDR3 size: 14 residues. The CDR3 sequence: CACSPGQVNTEAFF. The CDR3 coding sequence is TGTGCCTGTAGCCCGGGACAAGTGAACACTGAAGCTTTCTTT.

The chain recombines TRBV11-2 with TRBJ2-1, with TRBD2 as a possible D gene (5 bases). CDR1 and CDR2 (germline): SGHAT, FQNNGV. The CDR3 consists of 16 residues. Between the trimmed V and J ends, which lost 5 bases and 5 bases, there was a span of 19 bases. CDR3 region: CASSPEGGLTHNEQFF. The DNA of the CDR3 is TGTGCCAGCAGCCCCGAGGGCGGACTGACCCACAATGAGCAGTTCTTC.

This chain joins TRBV9 and TRBJ2-3; D may be TRBD1 (6 bases). This CDR3 contains 16 residues. The V gene's germline CDR1 is SGDLS and CDR2 YYNGEE. Trimming removed 3 bases from V and 0 bases from J, with 14 bases in between. CDR3 nucleotides: TGTGCCAGCAGCGCTACAGGGATGATAAGCACAGATACGCAGTATTTT. Translation: CASSATGMISTDTQYF.

The CDR3 spells CASSYSYSSQPQHF. CDR3 coding DNA: TGTGCCAGCAGTTACTCGTATAGCAGCCAGCCCCAGCATTTT. The chain recombines TRBV6-6 with TRBJ1-5; unclear D gene. This CDR3 has 14 amino acids. Germline V gene lookup returns CDR1 MNHNY and CDR2 SVGAGI (reference sequence). V gave up 0 bases and J gave up 7 bases, with 10 bases separating them.

This chain's CDR3 is CASSESLAGKGNEQFF. CDR3 in DNA: TGCGCCAGCAGTGAGTCCCTAGCGGGGAAAGGGAATGAGCAGTTCTTC. The chain has TRBV10-2 and TRBJ2-1; TRBD2 matches at 9 bases. Germline values: CDR1 WSHSY, CDR2 SAAADI. The CDR3 sequence is 16 residues long. V lost 0 bases, J lost 7 bases, and 7 bases stayed unmatched.

The rearrangement links TRBV4-1 to TRBJ1-6; D unclear. CDR3 size: 14 residues. Germline-derived CDR1 and CDR2 are MGHRA and YSYEKL. V shed 1 base and J shed 12 bases, with 13 bases lying between them. In DNA form, the CDR3 reads TGCGCCAGCAGCCAAGTAGTAAGGACGGGACCCCTCCACTTT. Amino acids: CASSQVVRTGPLHF.

The rearrangement joins TRBV5-5 to TRBJ1-6, with 8 bases lining up with TRBD1. V lost 4 bases and J lost 4; bases outside the gene matches: 10. The CDR3 is made up of 17 amino acids. Germline loops: CDR1 SGHKS, CDR2 YYEKEE (reference sequence). CDR3 bases: TGTGCCAGCAGCGACTGGACAGGGCCTTTATATAATTCACCCCTCCACTTT. Its translation is CASSDWTGPLYNSPLHF.

This clone occurred once. The chain is built from TRBV6-2 or TRBV6-3 and TRBJ2-5, with D unresolved. CDR3 length equals 14 residues. Germline V gene lookup returns CDR1 MNHEY and CDR2 SVGEGT. V lost 6 bases and J 7 bases, leaving 18 bases between the germline ends. The CDR3 DNA follows: TGTGCCAGCAGCCGGCCAGACTTTCTCGGGACCCAGTACTTC. This gives the protein CASSRPDFLGTQYF.

This clone was recorded a few times. V and J are TRBV10-1 and TRBJ2-7; tentatively, D is TRBD2 (6 bases). In germline, CDR1 is WNHNN, CDR2 SYGVQD (reference sequence). V was clipped by 4 bases and J by 3 bases, with 13 bases between them. CDR3 length: 14 residues. The CDR3 loop reads CASSGEEGNYEQYF. The CDR3 nucleotides read TGCGCCAGCAGTGGAGAGGAGGGGAACTACGAGCAGTACTTC.

The chain joins TRBV28 to TRBJ2-7; 12 bases are a match to TRBD1. Germline CDR1 MDHEN, CDR2 SYDVKM. This CDR3 is 15 amino acids long. Trimming took 6 bases from V and 5 from J; bases not matched to a gene: 8. CDR3 protein: CASSFTGTGGDEQYF. As DNA, the CDR3 is TGTGCCAGCAGCTTTACCGGGACAGGGGGCGACGAGCAGTACTTC.

V usage is TRBV29-1 and J usage is TRBJ2-7, with TRBD1 matching 11 bases. The CDR3 contains 13 residues. Trimming removed 5 bases from V and 5 bases from J; junction bases left unmatched: 5. From germline, CDR1 is SQVTM and CDR2 ANQGSEA. DNA of the CDR3: TGCAGCGTTTTGGGACAGGGGGACCACGAGCAGTACTTC. It specifies CSVLGQGDHEQYF.